This T cell receptor (beta chain) was found in a study of T cell clonality in common variable immunodeficiency. The study's findings and limits: TCRbeta clonality was increased in CVID versus healthy controls.

Generated by immunoSEQ multiplex PCR, the TCRdb table keeps only in-frame clones and is missing some. This sample comprises approximately 57,000 clones, none seen once only. This clone was picked up many times. Its antigen is unknown. The read is 3 residues too short to cover the CDR3 end, so that end is filled in from the germline J gene. Trimming cost V 4 bases and J 0 bases, with 10 bases left between them. The CDR3 sequence is 14 residues long. Germline V gene sequence: CDR1 SGHKS, CDR2 YYEKEE (reference sequence). Specimen: peripheral blood mononuclear cells. This receptor was identified in a person between 18 and 75 years old in good health. The chain is built from TRBV5-5 and TRBJ1-2; a weak D match, TRBD1 (6 bases). The CDR3 is CASSRTESNYGYTF. The CDR3 DNA, read in part, is TGTGCCAGCAGCCGGACAGAATCTAACTATGGC.